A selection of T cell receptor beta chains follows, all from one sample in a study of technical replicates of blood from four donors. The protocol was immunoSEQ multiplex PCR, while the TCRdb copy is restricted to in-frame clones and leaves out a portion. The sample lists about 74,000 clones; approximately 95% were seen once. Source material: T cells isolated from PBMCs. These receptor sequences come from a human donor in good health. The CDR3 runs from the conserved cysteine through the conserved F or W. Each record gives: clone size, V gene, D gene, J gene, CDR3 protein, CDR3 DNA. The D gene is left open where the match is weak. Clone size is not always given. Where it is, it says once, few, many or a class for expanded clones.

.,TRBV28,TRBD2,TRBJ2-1,CASSRTSGRAYEQFF,TGTGCCAGCAGTCGGACTAGCGGGAGGGCATATGAGCAGTTCTTC
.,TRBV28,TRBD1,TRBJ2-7,CASGRDRAYEQYF,TGTGCCAGCGGCCGGGACAGGGCCTACGAGCAGTACTTC
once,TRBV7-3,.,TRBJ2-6,CASSPGGSGANVLTF,TGTGCCAGCAGCCCTGGGGGGTCTGGGGCCAACGTCCTGACTTTC
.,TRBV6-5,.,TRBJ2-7,CASSYDRQGTYEQYF,TGTGCCAGCAGTTACGACCGCCAGGGGACCTACGAGCAGTACTTC
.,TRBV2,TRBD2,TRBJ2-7,CASSASTSGGEIYEQYF,TGTGCCAGCAGTGCCTCGACTAGCGGGGGGGAAATCTACGAGCAGTACTTC
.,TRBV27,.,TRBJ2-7,CASSPDARRDSYEQYF,TGTGCCAGCAGTCCCGATGCGAGGCGGGACTCCTACGAGCAGTACTTC
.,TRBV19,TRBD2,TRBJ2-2,CASSLRLAGPGELFF,TGTGCCAGTAGTTTGAGACTAGCGGGTCCCGGGGAGCTGTTTTTT
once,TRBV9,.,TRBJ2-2,CASSVLGGELFF,TGTGCCAGCAGCGTGCTCGGCGGGGAGCTGTTTTTT
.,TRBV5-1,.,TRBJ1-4,CASSLAGINEKLFF,TGCGCCAGCAGCTTGGCAGGGATTAATGAAAAACTGTTTTTT
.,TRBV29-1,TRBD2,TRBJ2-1,CSVASGGPHEQFF,TGCAGCGTTGCTAGCGGTGGCCCCCATGAGCAGTTCTTC
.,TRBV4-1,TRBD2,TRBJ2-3,CASSQDPSGSYTDTQYF,TGCGCCAGCAGCCAAGATCCTAGCGGGAGTTATACAGATACGCAGTATTTT
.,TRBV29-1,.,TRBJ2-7,CSVELTVTRHEQYF,TGCAGCGTTGAATTGACAGTCACTCGTCACGAGCAGTACTTC
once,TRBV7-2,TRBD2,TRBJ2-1,CASTRTSGVGEQFF,TGTGCCAGCACCCGGACTAGCGGTGTAGGTGAGCAGTTCTTC
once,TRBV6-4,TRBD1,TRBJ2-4,CASSDSGTGGNIQYF,TGTGCCAGCAGTGACTCAGGGACAGGGGGGAACATTCAGTACTTC
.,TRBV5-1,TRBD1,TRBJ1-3,CASSGPGQLSGNTIYF,TGCGCCAGCAGCGGGCCGGGACAGCTTTCTGGAAACACCATATATTTT
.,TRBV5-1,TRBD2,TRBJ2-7,CASSPGLAGAYEQYF,TGCGCCAGCAGCCCGGGACTAGCGGGGGCCTACGAGCAGTACTTC
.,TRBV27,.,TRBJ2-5,CASSLNVRKETQYF,TGTGCCAGCAGTTTAAACGTCAGAAAAGAGACCCAGTACTTC
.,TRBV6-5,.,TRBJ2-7,CASSYAGAGYEQYF,TGTGCCAGCAGTTACGCAGGGGCGGGTTACGAGCAGTACTTC
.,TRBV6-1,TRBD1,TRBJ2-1,CASQSGQARDNEQFF,TGTGCCAGCCAGAGCGGACAGGCGAGAGACAATGAGCAGTTCTTC